The rows below give T cell receptor beta chains drawn from one sample of a study of naive and memory T cell subsets. TCRdb processed the UMI-ligation and nested PCR reads anew with MiXCR; each CDR3 protein has one entry. The repertoire holds about 120,000 distinct CDR3 sequences, with 35% to 40% as singletons. The material sequenced was central memory CD4+ T cells from blood. Receptor source: a human donor in good health. Each CDR3 is given with its conserved first and last residue. Fields, in order: V gene, CDR3 length, clone size, J gene, D gene, CDR3 protein, CDR3 DNA. A D gene is named only where the DNA matches it firmly. Expanded clones get a size class; other rows say once, few or many, or leave the size out.

v_call: TRBV6-1; cdr3_length: 14; clone_size: few; j_call: TRBJ1-5; d_call: -; cdr3_aa: CASSRGGNNQPQHF; cdr3_nt: TGTGCCAGCAGCAGGGGAGGGAATAATCAGCCCCAGCATTTT
v_call: TRBV27; cdr3_length: 15; clone_size: few; j_call: TRBJ1-5; d_call: -; cdr3_aa: CASSLFGGNNQPQHF; cdr3_nt: TGTGCCAGCAGTTTATTCGGAGGGAACAATCAGCCCCAGCATTTT
v_call: TRBV20-1; cdr3_length: 15; clone_size: -; j_call: TRBJ2-1; d_call: TRBD2; cdr3_aa: CSADEVAGRVNEQFF; cdr3_nt: TGCAGTGCCGATGAGGTAGCGGGACGGGTCAATGAGCAGTTCTTC
v_call: TRBV5-6; cdr3_length: 16; clone_size: few; j_call: TRBJ2-7; d_call: -; cdr3_aa: CASSDLGLQITYEQYF; cdr3_nt: TGTGCCAGCAGCGATCTAGGACTACAAATCACCTACGAGCAGTACTTC
v_call: TRBV3-1; cdr3_length: 18; clone_size: -; j_call: TRBJ2-7; d_call: TRBD2; cdr3_aa: CASSPSRASGRYYYEQYF; cdr3_nt: TGTGCCAGCAGCCCTTCCCGGGCTAGCGGAAGATATTACTACGAGCAGTACTTC
v_call: TRBV2; cdr3_length: 18; clone_size: many; j_call: TRBJ2-7; d_call: -; cdr3_aa: CASRPPAGFGDYSYEQYF; cdr3_nt: TGTGCCAGCAGGCCCCCGGCGGGCTTTGGAGATTACTCCTACGAGCAGTACTTC
v_call: TRBV6-5; cdr3_length: 18; clone_size: -; j_call: TRBJ2-7; d_call: -; cdr3_aa: CASSNPGTFGALSYEQYF; cdr3_nt: TGTGCCAGCAGCAATCCCGGGACATTTGGGGCACTCTCCTACGAGCAGTACTTC
v_call: TRBV5-5; cdr3_length: 16; clone_size: -; j_call: TRBJ2-3; d_call: -; cdr3_aa: CASSLEQGVWADTQYF; cdr3_nt: TGTGCCAGCAGCTTGGAACAGGGCGTTTGGGCAGATACGCAGTATTTT
v_call: TRBV27; cdr3_length: 16; clone_size: -; j_call: TRBJ2-2; d_call: TRBD2; cdr3_aa: CASSILAGEGTGELFF; cdr3_nt: TGTGCCAGCAGTATACTAGCGGGAGAGGGCACCGGGGAGCTGTTTTTT
v_call: TRBV21-1; cdr3_length: 15; clone_size: -; j_call: TRBJ2-5; d_call: -; cdr3_aa: CASSASGQKMETQYF; cdr3_nt: TGTGCCAGCAGCGCCTCGGGCCAGAAAATGGAGACCCAGTACTTC
v_call: TRBV5-1; cdr3_length: 14; clone_size: -; j_call: TRBJ1-5; d_call: -; cdr3_aa: CASRPDTSNQPQHF; cdr3_nt: TGCGCCAGCAGACCTGACACGAGCAATCAGCCCCAGCATTTT
v_call: TRBV2; cdr3_length: 15; clone_size: -; j_call: TRBJ2-7; d_call: TRBD2; cdr3_aa: CASSGGLAGDHKQYF; cdr3_nt: TGTGCCAGCAGTGGGGGGCTAGCGGGAGACCATAAGCAGTACTTC
v_call: TRBV7-3; cdr3_length: 15; clone_size: few; j_call: TRBJ1-1; d_call: -; cdr3_aa: CASSLYGDKGTEAFF; cdr3_nt: TGTGCCAGCAGCTTATATGGGGACAAAGGCACTGAAGCTTTCTTT
v_call: TRBV18; cdr3_length: 15; clone_size: few; j_call: TRBJ2-1; d_call: -; cdr3_aa: CASSPQSGAYNEQFF; cdr3_nt: TGTGCCAGCTCACCACAGTCAGGGGCCTACAATGAGCAGTTCTTC
v_call: TRBV28; cdr3_length: 13; clone_size: -; j_call: TRBJ1-6; d_call: -; cdr3_aa: CASRPGPTSPLHF; cdr3_nt: TGTGCCAGCAGGCCAGGCCCTACTTCACCCCTCCACTTT
v_call: TRBV2; cdr3_length: 14; clone_size: few; j_call: TRBJ1-5; d_call: -; cdr3_aa: CASSVQGWSQPQHF; cdr3_nt: TGTGCCAGCAGTGTACAGGGTTGGAGCCAGCCCCAGCATTTT
v_call: TRBV9; cdr3_length: 14; clone_size: few; j_call: TRBJ2-7; d_call: -; cdr3_aa: CASSLSGNTYEQYF; cdr3_nt: TGTGCCAGCAGCCTATCGGGTAACACCTACGAGCAGTACTTC
v_call: TRBV5-1; cdr3_length: 17; clone_size: -; j_call: TRBJ2-3; d_call: -; cdr3_aa: CASSTPERTPNTDTQYF; cdr3_nt: TGCGCCAGCAGCACCCCCGAGAGGACACCCAACACAGATACGCAGTATTTT
v_call: TRBV10-2; cdr3_length: 15; clone_size: few; j_call: TRBJ1-5; d_call: -; cdr3_aa: CASSESGQLNQPQHF; cdr3_nt: TGCGCCAGCAGTGAGTCTGGACAGCTCAATCAGCCCCAGCATTTT
v_call: TRBV10-2; cdr3_length: 17; clone_size: -; j_call: TRBJ1-5; d_call: TRBD1; cdr3_aa: CASRAGTGKYSNQPQHF; cdr3_nt: TGCGCCAGCAGAGCCGGGACAGGGAAGTATAGCAATCAGCCCCAGCATTTT
v_call: TRBV20-1; cdr3_length: 15; clone_size: once; j_call: TRBJ1-5; d_call: -; cdr3_aa: CSARSSGQGSQPQHF; cdr3_nt: TGCAGTGCTAGATCTTCGGGGCAGGGGAGTCAGCCCCAGCATTTT
v_call: TRBV11-3; cdr3_length: 14; clone_size: -; j_call: TRBJ2-3; d_call: TRBD1; cdr3_aa: CASSRDRATDTQYF; cdr3_nt: TGTGCCAGCAGCCGGGACAGGGCCACAGATACGCAGTATTTT
v_call: TRBV19; cdr3_length: 16; clone_size: -; j_call: TRBJ2-7; d_call: TRBD2; cdr3_aa: CASSPRAREYTMWQYF; cdr3_nt: TGTGCCAGTAGTCCCAGGGCGCGGGAGTACACGATGTGGCAGTACTTC
v_call: TRBV10-3; cdr3_length: 13; clone_size: few; j_call: TRBJ1-5; d_call: -; cdr3_aa: CAIRRQENQPQHF; cdr3_nt: TGTGCCATCAGGCGACAGGAAAATCAGCCCCAGCATTTT
v_call: TRBV9; cdr3_length: 15; clone_size: few; j_call: TRBJ2-7; d_call: TRBD2; cdr3_aa: CASSVGGSGSNEQYF; cdr3_nt: TGTGCCAGCAGCGTAGGAGGTAGCGGGAGTAACGAGCAGTACTTC
v_call: TRBV29-1; cdr3_length: 14; clone_size: -; j_call: TRBJ1-1; d_call: TRBD1; cdr3_aa: CSVAETGGGTEAFF; cdr3_nt: TGCAGCGTTGCCGAGACAGGGGGCGGGACTGAAGCTTTCTTT
v_call: TRBV20-1; cdr3_length: 13; clone_size: many; j_call: TRBJ1-1; d_call: -; cdr3_aa: CSARPNMNTEAFF; cdr3_nt: TGCAGTGCCAGACCCAATATGAACACTGAAGCTTTCTTT
v_call: TRBV12-3/TRBV12-4; cdr3_length: 13; clone_size: few; j_call: TRBJ2-4; d_call: TRBD1; cdr3_aa: CASSSLTGNIQYF; cdr3_nt: TGTGCCAGCAGCTCCCTGACAGGGAACATTCAGTACTTC
v_call: TRBV12-3/TRBV12-4; cdr3_length: 16; clone_size: -; j_call: TRBJ2-3; d_call: -; cdr3_aa: CASSLGLGQSADTQYF; cdr3_nt: TGTGCCAGCAGTTTAGGTCTCGGCCAGTCCGCAGATACGCAGTATTTT
v_call: TRBV5-1; cdr3_length: 14; clone_size: few; j_call: TRBJ1-1; d_call: -; cdr3_aa: CASAPGLMNTEAFF; cdr3_nt: TGCGCCAGCGCACCGGGACTTATGAACACTGAAGCTTTCTTT
v_call: TRBV7-8; cdr3_length: 15; clone_size: few; j_call: TRBJ2-3; d_call: -; cdr3_aa: CASSSRRLVTDTQYF; cdr3_nt: TGTGCCAGCAGCTCCCGGCGACTAGTGACAGATACGCAGTATTTT
v_call: TRBV12-3/TRBV12-4; cdr3_length: 16; clone_size: -; j_call: TRBJ2-1; d_call: TRBD2; cdr3_aa: CASSSHSGGEDNEQFF; cdr3_nt: TGTGCCAGCAGTTCCCATAGCGGGGGAGAGGACAATGAGCAGTTCTTC
v_call: TRBV6-5; cdr3_length: 15; clone_size: few; j_call: TRBJ1-2; d_call: TRBD1; cdr3_aa: CASSYTGGRAYGYTF; cdr3_nt: TGTGCCAGCAGCTACACAGGGGGTCGGGCCTATGGCTACACCTTC
v_call: TRBV18; cdr3_length: 15; clone_size: few; j_call: TRBJ2-3; d_call: -; cdr3_aa: CASLSANRDSDTQYF; cdr3_nt: TGTGCCAGCCTATCGGCCAACAGGGACTCAGATACGCAGTATTTT
v_call: TRBV12-3/TRBV12-4; cdr3_length: 13; clone_size: -; j_call: TRBJ2-7; d_call: TRBD1; cdr3_aa: CASMTGVEDEQYF; cdr3_nt: TGTGCCAGCATGACAGGGGTTGAGGACGAGCAGTACTTC
v_call: TRBV18; cdr3_length: 15; clone_size: once; j_call: TRBJ1-2; d_call: TRBD1; cdr3_aa: CASSPSADRGFVYTF; cdr3_nt: TGTGCCAGCTCACCCTCGGCGGACAGGGGATTCGTCTACACCTTC
v_call: TRBV27; cdr3_length: 15; clone_size: -; j_call: TRBJ2-7; d_call: -; cdr3_aa: CASSLSARDSYEQYF; cdr3_nt: TGTGCCAGCAGTTTATCGGCCAGGGACTCCTACGAGCAGTACTTC
v_call: TRBV7-3; cdr3_length: 20; clone_size: few; j_call: TRBJ2-2; d_call: TRBD1; cdr3_aa: CASSLAGTIRTGHNTGELFF; cdr3_nt: TGTGCCAGCAGCTTAGCCGGGACCATAAGGACAGGACACAACACCGGGGAGCTGTTTTTT
v_call: TRBV5-6; cdr3_length: 12; clone_size: -; j_call: TRBJ1-1; d_call: -; cdr3_aa: CASSLRRDNAFF; cdr3_nt: TGTGCCAGCAGCTTGCGAAGGGATAACGCTTTCTTT
v_call: TRBV20-1; cdr3_length: 15; clone_size: once; j_call: TRBJ1-5; d_call: TRBD1; cdr3_aa: CSAQAGTGTVQPQHF; cdr3_nt: TGCAGTGCGCAAGCCGGGACAGGCACTGTTCAGCCCCAGCATTTT
v_call: TRBV28; cdr3_length: 15; clone_size: few; j_call: TRBJ2-5; d_call: -; cdr3_aa: CASSSLQRFQETQYF; cdr3_nt: TGTGCCAGCAGTTCTTTACAGCGATTCCAAGAGACCCAGTACTTC
v_call: TRBV19; cdr3_length: 15; clone_size: many; j_call: TRBJ2-5; d_call: -; cdr3_aa: CASQTTGPGRETQYF; cdr3_nt: TGTGCCAGCCAGACTACAGGGCCGGGGAGAGAGACCCAGTACTTC
v_call: TRBV4-2; cdr3_length: 17; clone_size: -; j_call: TRBJ2-1; d_call: TRBD2; cdr3_aa: CASSQDLVLAGYNEQFF; cdr3_nt: TGTGCCAGCAGCCAAGATTTAGTGCTAGCGGGCTACAATGAGCAGTTCTTC
v_call: TRBV2; cdr3_length: 14; clone_size: -; j_call: TRBJ1-4; d_call: TRBD1; cdr3_aa: CAGLAGTANEKLFF; cdr3_nt: TGTGCCGGACTCGCTGGGACAGCGAATGAAAAACTGTTTTTT